These 16 T cell receptor beta chains were all obtained from the same sample, sequenced in a study of T-cell reconstitution after alpha-beta-depleted transplantation in children. The authors prepared the TCRbeta library with unique molecular identifiers. TCRdb re-derived calls from the PCR reads in MiXCR, one entry per CDR3 protein. Among a few hundred thousand distinct CDR3 sequences listed, 9.5% to 10% were seen once. The material was PBMCs from the stem cell graft donor, obtained from the stem cell graft. These receptors were obtained from a human donor who donated a stem cell graft to a child with SCID.

This clonotype was observed at least ten times. The V gene is TRBV24-1, the J gene TRBJ2-1, with D perhaps matching TRBD1 (5 bases). The V end lost 5 bases, the J end lost 7 bases, and 11 bases lay between the germline ends. CDR3 length equals 13 residues. CDR1 and CDR2 from the germline V gene are KGHDR and SFDVKD. The CDR3 here is CATSGQPWNEQFF. The CDR3 DNA follows: TGTGCCACCAGTGGACAGCCGTGGAATGAGCAGTTCTTC.

This sequence joins TRBV12-3 or TRBV12-4 and TRBJ2-7; D possibly corresponds to TRBD1 (5 bases). V lost 5 bases and J lost 0, with 11 bases in between. CDR3 size: 14 residues. CDR3 residues: CASSPTVFSYEQYF. As DNA, the CDR3 is TGTGCCAGCAGTCCGACAGTCTTCTCCTACGAGCAGTACTTC.

Comment on this clonotype: A read error may account for a junction end that differs from germline. The gene calls are TRBV10-3 and TRBJ2-1; 7 bases line up with TRBD1. CDR3 length: 13 amino acids. Germline lookup yields CDR1 ENHRY and CDR2 SYGVKD. Here the CDR3 reads CATSRQGRNEQFF. CDR3 bases: TGTGCCACCAGTAGACAGGGAAGGAATGAGCAGTTCTTC.

This clonotype was seen more than once but under ten times. V is TRBV7-3 and J is TRBJ1-1; D call uncertain. The germline gives CDR1 SGHTA, CDR2 FQGTGA. The CDR3 consists of 14 residues. The V gene lost 0 bases and the J gene lost 1 base, with 6 bases spanning the gap. In nucleotides, the CDR3 is TGTGCCAGCAGCTTAACGAGCCGGAACACTGAAGCTTTCTTT. Translating it yields CASSLTSRNTEAFF. Based on the CDR3 plus reference TRBV7-3 and TRBJ1-1, the full variable domain is GAGVSQTPSNKVTEKGKYVELRCDPISGHTALYWYRQSLGQGPEFLIYFQGTGAADDSGLPNDRFFAVRPEGSVSTLKIQRTERGDSAVYLCASSLTSRNTEAFFGQGTRLTVV.

The CDR3 nucleotides read TGCAGTGCTAGGAAACAGGACTCCTACGAGCAGTACTTC. As protein: CSARKQDSYEQYF. This chain connects TRBV20-1 to TRBJ2-7, with D tentatively TRBD1 (5 bases). This CDR3 region has 13 residues. Trimming cost V 3 bases and J 0 bases, with 9 bases left between them. Germline V CDR1 and CDR2: DFQATT, SNEGSKA (reference sequence).

The chain carries TRBV20-1 and TRBJ1-1, with TRBD1 as a possible D gene (6 bases). V dropped 4 bases and J dropped 7 bases, with 13 bases sitting between them. Germline CDR1 reads DFQATT; CDR2 reads SNEGSKA (reference sequence). CDR3 length: 12 residues. CDR3 in amino acids: CSATRGGFEAFF. The CDR3 DNA follows: TGCAGTGCTACCAGAGGGGGGTTTGAAGCTTTCTTT.

The J gene is TRBJ1-1, the V gene TRBV2, with D uncertain. V dropped 8 bases and J dropped 6 bases, with 7 bases sitting between them. CDR1 and CDR2 from the germline V gene are SNHLY and FYNNEI. The CDR3 loop spans 10 amino acids. The CDR3, as DNA: TGTGCCAGCGGCGGATCTGAAGCTTTCTTT. Its translation: CASGGSEAFF. The full variable domain, completed using reference TRBV2 and TRBJ1-1, is EPEVTQTPSHQVTQMGQEVILRCVPISNHLYFYWYRQILGQKVEFLVSFYNNEISEKSEIFDDQFSVERPDGSNFTLKIRSTKLEDSAMYFCASGGSEAFFGQGTRLTVV.

There are many counts of this clonotype. V usage is TRBV29-1 and J usage is TRBJ2-2; D is unresolved. The CDR3 runs 14 residues. Trimming cost V 2 bases and J 0 bases, with 7 bases left between them. Germline values: CDR1 SQVTM, CDR2 ANQGSEA. The CDR3 DNA reads as TGCAGCGTTGAACCTGGGGCGAACACCGGGGAGCTGTTTTTT. Amino acid sequence: CSVEPGANTGELFF.

This clonotype has a count of ten or more. The chain joins TRBV7-2 to TRBJ2-5; 10 bases agree with TRBD2. The V and J ends lost 5 bases and 5 bases, in that order; junction bases with no gene match: 8. Germline CDR1 reads SGHTA; CDR2 reads FQGNSA. CDR3 length equals 15 residues. This CDR3 is CASSEQGLAQETQYF. The CDR3 nucleotides read TGTGCCAGCAGCGAACAGGGACTAGCGCAGGAGACCCAGTACTTC.

V gene TRBV5-4 combines with J gene TRBJ2-4, with D possibly matching TRBD2 (6 bases). Per germline, CDR1 SGHNT and CDR2 YYREEE (reference sequence). V lost 0 bases and J lost 1, with 8 bases in between. The CDR3 runs to 15 residues. CDR3 in amino acids: CASSLGGDAKNIQYF. Here the CDR3 DNA reads TGTGCCAGCAGCTTGGGGGGGGATGCCAAAAACATTCAGTACTTC.

This clonotype has a handful of counts. The genes are TRBV20-1 and TRBJ1-3; perhaps TRBD1 as D (5 bases). The CDR3 totals 15 residues. Germline CDR1 DFQATT, CDR2 SNEGSKA (reference sequence). V dropped 3 bases and J dropped 0 bases, with 12 bases sitting between them. In DNA, the CDR3 is TGCAGTGCTAGTGGAAGGGGCCGCTCTGGAAACACCATATATTTT. Its translation is CSASGRGRSGNTIYF.

There are a few counts of this clonotype. This sequence joins TRBV7-9 and TRBJ2-1; 8 bases are shared with TRBD2. The V and J ends lost 7 bases and 1 base, in that order; junction bases with no gene match: 9. Germline V gene data show CDR1 as SEHNR and CDR2 as FQNEAQ (reference sequence). There are 16 residues in the CDR3. This chain's CDR3 is CASTPTGTRSYNEQFF. The CDR3 coding sequence is TGTGCCAGCACTCCCACCGGGACTAGGTCCTACAATGAGCAGTTCTTC.

This clonotype appeared many times. This chain uses TRBV7-3 with TRBJ2-1; 9 nucleotides line up with TRBD2. The CDR3 length is 16 residues. Trimming removed 5 bases from V and 5 bases from J; junction bases left unmatched: 10. From germline, CDR1 is SGHTA and CDR2 FQGTGA. CDR3: CASSPRLAETHNEQFF. CDR3 coding DNA: TGTGCCAGCAGCCCCCGACTAGCGGAAACCCACAATGAGCAGTTCTTC.

This clonotype was observed a handful of times. This chain links TRBV12-3 or TRBV12-4 with TRBJ2-7; 9 nucleotides line up with TRBD1. The CDR3 length is 16 residues. The J segment lost 1 base and the V segment lost 3 bases, leaving 7 bases of the junction unmatched. CDR3: CASSFWGQGLSYEQYF. CDR3 nucleotides: TGTGCCAGCAGTTTTTGGGGACAGGGCCTTTCCTACGAGCAGTACTTC.

This chain connects TRBV12-3 or TRBV12-4 to TRBJ2-2; 7 nucleotides line up with TRBD2. The CDR3 sequence is 16 residues long. Trimming removed 3 bases from V and 4 bases from J; junction bases left unmatched: 8. The CDR3 reads CASSFGGLTGTGELFF. CDR3 bases: TGTGCCAGCAGTTTCGGGGGGTTAACGGGCACCGGGGAGCTGTTTTTT.

The chain is built from TRBV6-5 and TRBJ2-3; TRBD1 agrees at 7 bases. There are 16 residues in the CDR3. Trimming cost V 4 bases and J 0 bases; bases outside gene matches: 7. Germline V gene data show CDR1 as MNHEY and CDR2 as SVGAGI. In DNA form, the CDR3 reads TGTGCCAGCAGTTCCATGGGACAGCCTAGCACAGATACGCAGTATTTT. Translated: CASSSMGQPSTDTQYF.